The clone carrying this T cell receptor beta chain was seen many times. This sample stems from a study of CD8+CD57+ T cells in acquired aplastic anemia. Patients chosen for sequencing had CD8+CD57+ cells that had expanded, as shown by flow cytometry. There was no therapy given to any patient before the blood sampling took place. Template material for TCR beta VDJ and CDR3 profiling consisted of genomic DNA. A single record per CDR3 protein comes from TCRdb applying MiXCR to the reads. The sample yields around 180,000 distinct CDR3 sequences, around 50% seen once. Germline CDR1 is KGHDR and CDR2 is SFDVKD. Trimming removed 5 bases at V and 0 bases at J, with 16 bases between. This CDR3 contains 16 residues.

The J gene is TRBJ2-7, the V gene TRBV24-1; D gene ambiguous. The receptor's source is a human donor with aplastic anemia. The sequenced sample consisted of sorted CD4+, CD8+, or CD8+CD57+ T cells (not recorded which) from PBMCs. The CDR3 reads CATSVIRNSDSYEQYF. The CDR3 nucleotides read TGTGCCACCAGTGTTATACGTAACAGTGACTCCTACGAGCAGTACTTC.